The clone carrying this T cell receptor (beta chain) has just a few counts. The target antigen is unknown. The sample belongs to a study of metastatic and nonmetastatic thyroid tumors. On the study more broadly: Patients with malignant and benign thyroid disease provided blood and tumor or nodule tissue, whose repertoires were compared.

CDR1 and CDR2 (germline): DFQATT, SNEGSKA (reference sequence). Trimming left V 6 bases short and J 2 bases short, with 14 bases between. The CDR3 spans 15 residues. Findings of the study overall: Within blood and tumor, benign nodules reportedly had significantly lower TCR beta diversity than malignant thyroid tumors did.

Thyroid surgery had not been preceded by any treatment in any patient. Original methodology: A distant-metastasis classifier for papillary thyroid cancer was built using CDR3 differences across clinicopathological groups. From the PCR reads, TCRdb re-called clones with MiXCR. For this entry, the V and J calls and clone size follow TCRdb and not the study's own pipeline. This sample carries about 70,000 clones, about 17% of them seen once, and the ten largest clones take 9.5% to 15%. Sequencing input: blood. This chain uses TRBV20-1 with TRBJ1-6, with D unclear. The sequence was obtained from a female donor with papillary thyroid cancer or a benign thyroid nodule (not recorded which). Some clones in this sample may be carry-over from other donors' samples. CDR3 DNA sequence: TGCAGTGCCGATCTGTGGATACCCTATAATTCACCCCTCCACTTT. Protein sequence: CSADLWIPYNSPLHF.